Given below is one TCR beta chain in context. Possible read error: a much larger clone is one base away. When ophthalmopathy did not progress within 18 months, Graves' hyperthyroidism was considered stable. Reasons for excluding patients were uncontrolled infection, other autoimmune disease, pregnancy or lactation. The CDR3 has 13 amino acids. Germline values: CDR1 MNHEY, CDR2 SMNVEV (reference sequence). V gave up 3 bases and J gave up 6 bases; unmatched junction bases: 1. This sample was taken from a study of T cells in Graves' hyperthyroidism and ophthalmopathy. Researchers took RNA transcripts and amplified the TCR beta CDR3 regions from them. The HTBI primer set drove a first-round RT-PCR of the TCR CDR3. TCRdb reprocessed the multiplex PCR reads with MiXCR, giving one entry per CDR3 protein. This table holds approximately 710,000 distinct CDR3 sequences, 15% to 20% found once.

The sample consisted of blood. The clonotype comes from a man aged 50-59 years with Graves' hyperthyroidism. The genes are TRBV27 and TRBJ1-2; TRBD1 matches at 10 bases. The CDR3 reads CASSFGTGDGYTF. Here the CDR3 DNA reads TGTGCCAGCAGTTTCGGGACAGGGGATGGCTACACCTTC.